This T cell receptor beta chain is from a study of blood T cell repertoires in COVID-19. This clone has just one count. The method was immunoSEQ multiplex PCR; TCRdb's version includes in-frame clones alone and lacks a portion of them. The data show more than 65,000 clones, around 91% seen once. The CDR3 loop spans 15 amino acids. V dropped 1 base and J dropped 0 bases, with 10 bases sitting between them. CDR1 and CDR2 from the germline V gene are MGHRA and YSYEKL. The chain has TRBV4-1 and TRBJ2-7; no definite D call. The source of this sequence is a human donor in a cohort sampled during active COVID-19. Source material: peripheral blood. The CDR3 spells CASSQVPASSYEQYF. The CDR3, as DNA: TGCGCCAGCAGCCAAGTACCCGCTAGCTCCTACGAGCAGTACTTC.